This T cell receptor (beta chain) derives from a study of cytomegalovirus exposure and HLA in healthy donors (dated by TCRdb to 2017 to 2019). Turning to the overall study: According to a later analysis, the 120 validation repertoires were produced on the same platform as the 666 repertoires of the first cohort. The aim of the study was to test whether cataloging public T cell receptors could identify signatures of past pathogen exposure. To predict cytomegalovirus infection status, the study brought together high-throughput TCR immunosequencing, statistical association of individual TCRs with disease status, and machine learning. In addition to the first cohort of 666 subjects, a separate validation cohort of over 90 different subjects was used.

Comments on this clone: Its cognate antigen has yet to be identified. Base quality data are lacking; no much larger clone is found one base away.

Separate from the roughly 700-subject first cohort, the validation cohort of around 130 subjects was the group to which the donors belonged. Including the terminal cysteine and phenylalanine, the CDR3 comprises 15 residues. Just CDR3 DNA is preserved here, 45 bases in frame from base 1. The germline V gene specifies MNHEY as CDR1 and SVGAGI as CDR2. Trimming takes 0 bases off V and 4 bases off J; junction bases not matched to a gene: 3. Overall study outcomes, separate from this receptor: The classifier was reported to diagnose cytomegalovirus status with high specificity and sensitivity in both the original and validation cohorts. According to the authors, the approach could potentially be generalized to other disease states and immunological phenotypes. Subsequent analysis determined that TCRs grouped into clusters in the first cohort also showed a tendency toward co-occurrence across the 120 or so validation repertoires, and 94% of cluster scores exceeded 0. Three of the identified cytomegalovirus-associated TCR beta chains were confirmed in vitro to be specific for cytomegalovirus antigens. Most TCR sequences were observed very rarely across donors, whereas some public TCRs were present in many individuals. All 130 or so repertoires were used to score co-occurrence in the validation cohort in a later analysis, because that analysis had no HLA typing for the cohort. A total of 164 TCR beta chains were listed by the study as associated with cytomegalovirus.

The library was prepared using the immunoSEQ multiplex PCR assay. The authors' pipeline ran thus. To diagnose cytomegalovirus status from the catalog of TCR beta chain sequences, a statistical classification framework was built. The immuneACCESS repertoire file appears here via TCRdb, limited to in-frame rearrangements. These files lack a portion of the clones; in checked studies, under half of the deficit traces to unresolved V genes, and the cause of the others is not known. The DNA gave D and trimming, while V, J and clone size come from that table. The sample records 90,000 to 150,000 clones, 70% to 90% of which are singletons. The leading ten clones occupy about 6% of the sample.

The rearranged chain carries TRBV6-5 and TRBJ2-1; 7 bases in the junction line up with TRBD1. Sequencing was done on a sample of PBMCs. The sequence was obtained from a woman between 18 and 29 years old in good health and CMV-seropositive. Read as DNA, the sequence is TGTGCCAGCAGTTACTCGTGGGACAGATACAATGAGCAGTTCTTC. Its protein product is CASSYSWDRYNEQFF.